The 23 T cell receptor beta chains presented below share a single source sample, sequenced in a study of blood T cells in healthy people across ages. The second PCR ran roughly 6 to 11 cycles with a sample-barcoded 5' primer and J-beta primers. TCRdb fed the 5' RACE reads into MiXCR, producing one record per CDR3 protein. The sample holds some 1,800,000 distinct CDR3 sequences; more than 35% are singletons and the top ten take under 25%. Sequenced sample: blood. All receptors come from a human donor in good health.

The chain has TRBV15 and TRBJ2-3, with 9 nucleotides matching TRBD2. There are 17 residues in the CDR3. Germline V gene data show CDR1 as LNHNV and CDR2 as YYDKDF (reference sequence). V was pared by 1 base and J by 6 bases, with 11 bases of the junction left unmatched. Written as DNA, the CDR3 is TGTGCCACCAGCAGAGGGGGAGCGGGGGGTGAGGCGGATACGCAGTATTTT. Residues: CATSRGGAGGEADTQYF.

This clonotype occurred a few times. This chain joins TRBV6-5 and TRBJ1-1; no reliable D call. The V end lost 4 bases, the J end lost 4 bases, and 16 bases lay between the germline ends. Germline V CDR1 and CDR2: MNHEY, SVGAGI. There are 15 residues in the CDR3. The CDR3 DNA sequence: TGTGCCAGCAGTTGGCGTGGTGGAGGAGGCACTGAAGCTTTCTTT. Translation: CASSWRGGGGTEAFF.

The chain joins TRBV14 to TRBJ2-7; 8 bases align to TRBD1. Losses at the gene ends were 2 bases for V and 0 bases for J; bases not matched to a gene: 9. CDR1 and CDR2 (germline): SGHDN, FVKESK. CDR3 length: 17 amino acids. Here the CDR3 reads CASSQRGQGALSYEQYF. The CDR3, as DNA: TGTGCCAGCAGCCAAAGAGGGCAGGGGGCCCTCTCCTACGAGCAGTACTTC. Using reference TRBV14 and TRBJ2-7 for the parts outside the CDR3, the full variable domain is EAGVTQFPSHSVIEKGQTVTLRCDPISGHDNLYWYRRVMGKEIKFLLHFVKESKQDESGMPNNRFLAERTGGTYSTLKVQPAELEDSGVYFCASSQRGQGALSYEQYFGPGTRLTVT.

V is TRBV2 and J is TRBJ1-2, with D possibly being TRBD1 (5 bases). Between the trimmed V and J ends, which lost 7 bases and 5 bases, there was a span of 14 bases. This CDR3 has 13 amino acids. From germline, CDR1 is SNHLY and CDR2 FYNNEI. The CDR3 DNA sequence: TGTGCCAGCACTAGAGACAGCCCGTATGGCTACACCTTC. This sequence encodes CASTRDSPYGYTF.

Only a few counts were recorded for this clonotype. CDR3 coding DNA: TGCAGCGTTGATCCGTCAGGCTACACCTTC. It encodes CSVDPSGYTF. This sequence joins TRBV29-1 and TRBJ1-2; D not resolved. Germline V gene lookup returns CDR1 SQVTM and CDR2 ANQGSEA. This CDR3 has 10 residues. V was cut by 3 bases and J by 8 bases, with 7 bases left in between.

This rearrangement joins TRBV7-9 to TRBJ2-2, with unresolved D. This CDR3 has 14 amino acids. V was pared by 4 bases and J by 5 bases, with 11 bases between. Looked up from germline, CDR1 is SEHNR and CDR2 is FQNEAQ (reference sequence). Here the CDR3 DNA reads TGTGCCAGCAGCTCGATTGGGTTAACCGGGGAGCTGTTTTTT. It codes for CASSSIGLTGELFF.

This clonotype occurred a few times. V gene TRBV4-3 combines with J gene TRBJ2-7; D gene ambiguous. The CDR3 length is 14 residues. With 0 bases removed from V and 3 bases from J, the gap between germline ends came to 9 bases. CDR1 LGHNA and CDR2 YSLEER come from the germline V gene. CDR3 DNA: TGCGCCAGCAGCCAAGAAACCCACTACTACGAGCAGTACTTC. It is translated as CASSQETHYYEQYF.

Of note for this clonotype: At one boundary the junction diverges from the germline segment, which might be a read error. The J gene is TRBJ2-7, the V gene TRBV20-1; D ambiguous. The CDR3 is made up of 15 amino acids. Looked up from germline, CDR1 is DFQATT and CDR2 is SNEGSKA (reference sequence). The CDR3 DNA reads TGCAGTGCCAGAGACCTTCTCGCCCTTCCCTACGAGCAGTACTTC. This codes for CSARDLLALPYEQYF.

This chain uses TRBV11-3 with TRBJ1-1; 7 positions agree with TRBD1. This CDR3 comprises 17 residues. Germline V CDR1 and CDR2: SGHNT, YENEEA. J lost 5 bases, V lost 1 base, and 13 bases had no gene match. The CDR3 DNA reads TGTGCCAGCAGCTTAGGAGCAGACAGAGGGGGCCGGACTGAAGCTTTCTTT. Protein product: CASSLGADRGGRTEAFF.

The genes are TRBV5-1 and TRBJ1-1, with D unresolved. V lost 4 bases, J lost 4 bases, and 11 bases lay in between. This CDR3 is built from 13 residues. From germline, CDR1 is SGHRS and CDR2 YFSETQ. CDR3 sequence (DNA): TGCGCCAGCAGCCCGTCAATGGCCACTGAAGCTTTCTTT. Amino acids: CASSPSMATEAFF.

This clonotype was detected only once. The chain carries TRBV3-1 and TRBJ1-5, with D unresolved. The CDR3 is 15 amino acids. Germline-derived CDR1 and CDR2 are LGHDT and YNNKEL (reference sequence). Trimming left V 3 bases short and J 2 bases short, with 11 bases between. CDR3 protein: CASSHSGEGNQPQHF. The CDR3 DNA reads as TGTGCCAGCAGCCATTCTGGCGAGGGCAATCAGCCCCAGCATTTT.

This clonotype was counted between two and nine times. This sequence joins TRBV7-8 and TRBJ2-7; 7 bases match TRBD1. The J segment lost 6 bases and the V segment lost 5 bases, leaving 19 bases of the junction unmatched. Germline V gene lookup returns CDR1 SGHVS and CDR2 FQNEAQ. This CDR3 comprises 17 residues. The CDR3 loop reads CASSLHGTATPTGEQYF. CDR3 nucleotide sequence: TGTGCCAGCAGCCTTCACGGGACAGCAACACCTACGGGCGAGCAGTACTTC.

The table lists this clonotype with many counts. The chain uses TRBV28 and TRBJ2-7, with D possibly called TRBD1 or TRBD2 (5 bases each). The germline CDR1 and CDR2 sequences are MDHEN and SYDVKM. Trimming left V 6 bases short and J 6 bases short, with 9 bases between. The CDR3 length is 11 residues. As DNA, the CDR3 is TGTGCCAGCAGGCTTGGGGGCGAGCAGTACTTC. Residues: CASRLGGEQYF.

The gene calls are TRBV7-2 and TRBJ1-2; 9 bases align to TRBD1. The CDR3 is 16 residues long. V lost 1 base to trimming and J lost 0 bases; unmatched junction nucleotides: 3. Germline values: CDR1 SGHTA, CDR2 FQGNSA. CDR3 bases: TGTGCCAGCAGCTTAGAGGGGACAGGGACTAACTATGGCTACACCTTC. Translated: CASSLEGTGTNYGYTF.

The chain uses TRBV12-3 or TRBV12-4 and TRBJ2-6; possible D gene TRBD1, 5 bases. This CDR3 region has 18 residues. V was pared by 4 bases and J by 0 bases, with 16 bases between. CDR3 in amino acids: CASSYRQFLRSGANVLTF. The CDR3 bases are TGTGCCAGCAGTTATAGACAGTTCCTCCGCTCTGGGGCCAACGTCCTGACTTTC.

Regarding this clonotype: Mismatch with germline at one junction end may stem from a read error. The rearrangement uses TRBV25-1 and TRBJ1-1; unclear D gene. Germline lookup yields CDR1 MGHDK and CDR2 SYGVNS. This CDR3 spans 14 amino acids. Here the CDR3 DNA reads TGTGCCGGCAGTGACACAGTAAAGGACACTGAAGCTTTCTTT. The encoded protein is CAGSDTVKDTEAFF.

This chain joins TRBV5-1 and TRBJ2-5; 7 bases agree with TRBD1. Germline trimming cut 4 bases from V and 1 base from J; bases unmatched to any gene: 4. The germline gives CDR1 SGHRS, CDR2 YFSETQ. The CDR3 totals 14 residues. The CDR3: CASSTGQTQETQYF. The DNA for the CDR3 is TGCGCCAGCAGCACGGGACAGACCCAAGAGACCCAGTACTTC.

The V and J genes are TRBV9 and TRBJ1-2, with 7 bases that match TRBD1. The CDR3 sequence is 18 residues long. The germline V gene encodes CDR1 SGDLS and CDR2 YYNGEE. V dropped 3 bases and J dropped 5; count of bases not matched to a gene: 19. CDR3 DNA sequence: TGTGCCAGCAGCGCGGCCCGGGACAGCAAAGAACAACCATATGGCTACACCTTC. Translated: CASSAARDSKEQPYGYTF.

The chain combines TRBV9 with TRBJ2-1, with D unclear. Between the trimmed V and J ends, which lost 3 bases and 5 bases, there was a span of 6 bases. The germline CDR1 and CDR2 sequences are SGDLS and YYNGEE. The CDR3 runs to 12 residues. In DNA, the CDR3 is TGTGCCAGCAGCGAGAGAAACAATGAGCAGTTCTTC. Amino acids: CASSERNNEQFF.

This clonotype has more than one count but fewer than ten. The CDR3 loop is CSASDRRGGRDTQYF. CDR3 in DNA: TGCAGTGCTAGTGACCGACGGGGGGGCAGAGATACGCAGTATTTT. This chain uses TRBV20-1 with TRBJ2-3; 8 bases fit TRBD2. V shed 3 bases, J shed 5 bases, and the junction held 10 bases outside the gene matches. The CDR3 contains 15 residues. Germline V gene lookup returns CDR1 DFQATT and CDR2 SNEGSKA (reference sequence).

The V and J genes are TRBV29-1 and TRBJ2-4; D is undetermined. Germline assignment: CDR1 SQVTM and CDR2 ANQGSEA. This CDR3 is built from 14 residues. The V end lost 1 base, the J end lost 1 base, and 8 bases lay between the germline ends. The CDR3 nucleotides read TGCAGCGTTGAAGCCGGTTGGGCCAAAAACATTCAGTACTTC. Its protein is CSVEAGWAKNIQYF.

As DNA, the CDR3 is TGTGCCAGCAGCTCGACAGGGGCTGCCGGGACTGAAGCTTTCTTT. Translated: CASSSTGAAGTEAFF. The chain combines TRBV7-3 with TRBJ1-1, with 8 bases aligning to TRBD1. Germline CDR1 and CDR2: SGHTA and FQGTGA. J lost 5 bases, V lost 4 bases, and 9 bases had no gene match. This CDR3 contains 15 residues.

This clonotype was seen only a few times. V is TRBV2 and J is TRBJ2-1; the D call may be TRBD1 or TRBD2 (5 bases each). Germline V gene data show CDR1 as SNHLY and CDR2 as FYNNEI. The CDR3 loop spans 13 amino acids. Deletions cut 9 bases from V and 4 bases from J, with 13 bases between. This CDR3 reads CARSGTSYNEQFF. As DNA, the CDR3 is TGTGCCAGATCCGGGACCTCATACAATGAGCAGTTCTTC.